Shown below are 15 T cell receptor beta chains from a single sample sequenced in a study of cytomegalovirus exposure and HLA in healthy donors. Researchers ran the PCR with 60 Vbeta and 13 Jbeta primers. Measured with immunoSEQ multiplex PCR; TCRdb has only the in-frame clones, and not every one. Among 200,000 to 250,000 clones, 85% to 90% were seen once, and the ten largest hold 1% to 1.5%. The sample taken for sequencing was PBMCs. These receptors were collected from a human donor in good health.

This chain uses TRBV27 with TRBJ2-7, with 12 bases lining up with TRBD1. CDR1 is MNHEY and CDR2 is SMNVEV in the germline V gene (reference sequence). The CDR3 runs 15 residues. The V segment lost 3 bases and the J segment 5 bases; nucleotides outside the gene matches: 5. CDR3 residues: CASSFRDRGLNEQYF. CDR3 sequence (DNA): TGTGCCAGCAGTTTCCGGGACAGGGGGCTCAACGAGCAGTACTTC.

This clone was observed a handful of times. V is TRBV9 and J is TRBJ1-1; TRBD1 matches 10 bases. With 5 bases clipped from V and 3 bases from J, the junction kept 1 base outside the gene matches. The CDR3 totals 13 residues. Germline V CDR1 and CDR2: SGDLS, YYNGEE. This chain's CDR3 is CASSGTGDTEAFF. The CDR3 region has the DNA TGTGCCAGCAGTGGGACAGGGGACACTGAAGCTTTCTTT. Full variable domain (rest looked up from reference TRBV9 and TRBJ1-1): DSGVTQTPKHLITATGQRVTLRCSPRSGDLSVYWYQQSLDQGLQFLIQYYNGEERAKGNILERFSAQQFPDLHSELNLSSLELGDSALYFCASSGTGDTEAFFGQGTRLTVV.

This clone occurred a few times. V usage is TRBV19 and J usage is TRBJ2-1, with 11 bases matching TRBD2. J lost 5 bases, V lost 4 bases, and 4 bases had no gene match. The CDR3 spans 15 residues. CDR1 and CDR2 (germline): LNHDA, SQIVND (reference sequence). The CDR3 sequence: CASSSGTSGHNEQFF. The CDR3 bases are TGTGCCAGTAGTAGCGGGACTAGCGGACACAATGAGCAGTTCTTC.

This rearrangement joins TRBV7-9 to TRBJ1-2; weak D call: TRBD1 (5 bases). Germline V gives CDR1 SEHNR, CDR2 FQNEAQ (reference sequence). This CDR3 has 12 residues. Trimming left V 1 base short and J 8 bases short, with 8 bases between. The CDR3 nucleotides are TGTGCCAGCAGCTTAGAGGGGTACGGCTACACCTTC. Protein: CASSLEGYGYTF.

Comment on this clone: The same CDR3 arises from other DNA sequences in this sample as well. The V call is TRBV5-1, the J call TRBJ1-3; 8 nucleotides agree with TRBD1. The V gene's germline CDR1 is SGHRS and CDR2 YFSETQ. The trim removed 4 bases at V and 4 bases at J, leaving 4 bases unmatched. This CDR3 has 14 residues. The CDR3 here is CASSTGTGGNTIYF. In DNA form, the CDR3 reads TGCGCCAGCAGCACCGGGACAGGAGGAAACACCATATATTTT.

The chain combines TRBV6-1 with TRBJ2-3; 7 positions agree with TRBD1. This CDR3 has 15 amino acids. Germline CDR1 and CDR2: MNHNS and SASEGT. V was clipped by 1 base and J by 5 bases; unmatched bases: 6. CDR3 nucleotides: TGTGCCAGCAGTGAAGACAGGGGCCAAGGAGATACGCAGTATTTT. It specifies CASSEDRGQGDTQYF.

This chain connects TRBV11-2 to TRBJ2-5; a weak D match, TRBD1 (5 bases). CDR3 length: 14 amino acids. Deletions cut 5 bases from V and 1 base from J, with 11 bases between. Germline CDR1 SGHAT, CDR2 FQNNGV. For the CDR3, the DNA is TGTGCCAGCAGCAATCGACAGTTCCAAGAGACCCAGTACTTC. This encodes CASSNRQFQETQYF.

The chain carries TRBV25-1 and TRBJ2-3; 15 bases fit TRBD2. This CDR3 has 17 residues. Losses at the gene ends were 3 bases for V and 4 bases for J; bases not matched to a gene: 5. The germline V gene encodes CDR1 MGHDK and CDR2 SYGVNS. For the CDR3, the DNA is TGTGCCAGCAGTGAGCGGACTAGCGGGAGGGCCCCAGATACGCAGTATTTT. Translated: CASSERTSGRAPDTQYF.

The CDR3 DNA follows: TGTGCCAGCTCACCCATCGACAGGGACTATGGCTACACCTTC. It encodes CASSPIDRDYGYTF. This chain uses TRBV18 with TRBJ1-2; TRBD1 agrees at 7 bases. V trimming: 3 bases; J trimming: 3 bases; junction bases outside the gene matches: 4. The CDR3 covers 14 residues. Germline CDR1 and CDR2: KGHSH and LQKENI.

V usage is TRBV7-9 and J usage is TRBJ1-2, with TRBD1 matching over 7 bases. The CDR3 extends over 18 amino acids. Germline-derived CDR1 and CDR2 are SEHNR and FQNEAQ (reference sequence). The trim removed 5 bases at V and 1 base at J, leaving 16 bases unmatched. In nucleotides, the CDR3 is TGTGCCAGCAGCCTCAATACGGGACAGTCGATTATTAACTATGGCTACACCTTC. It translates to CASSLNTGQSIINYGYTF.

J is TRBJ2-5 and V is TRBV4-3; D may be TRBD2 (5 bases). The V gene's germline CDR1 is LGHNA and CDR2 YSLEER. The CDR3 extends over 17 amino acids. V was clipped by 4 bases and J by 0 bases, with 18 bases between them. The CDR3 DNA reads TGCGCCAGCAGCCGTCCCTTCCGGAGGCGTAACCAAGAGACCCAGTACTTC. This gives the protein CASSRPFRRRNQETQYF.

This chain uses TRBV7-3 with TRBJ2-7; the match to TRBD2 covers 14 bases. The CDR3 totals 15 residues. V was pared by 5 bases and J by 9 bases, with 9 bases of the junction left unmatched. Germline V CDR1 and CDR2: SGHTA, FQGTGA. The CDR3, as DNA: TGTGCCAGCAGCCCCGGTGGGACTAGCGGGAGTCGGCAGTACTTC. Its protein is CASSPGGTSGSRQYF.

This sequence joins TRBV9 and TRBJ2-3, with TRBD2 matching 11 bases. The ends lost 3 bases at V and 2 bases at J; junction bases unmatched: 2. CDR3 length: 15 amino acids. Germline V gene data show CDR1 as SGDLS and CDR2 as YYNGEE. Here the CDR3 reads CASSEGLAATDTQYF. The DNA of the CDR3 is TGTGCCAGCAGCGAGGGACTAGCGGCCACAGATACGCAGTATTTT.

The genes are TRBV7-2 and TRBJ2-1; TRBD2 aligns across 8 bases. V shed 5 bases, J shed 9 bases, and the junction held 12 bases outside the gene matches. Germline V gene lookup returns CDR1 SGHTA and CDR2 FQGNSA. The CDR3 runs 15 residues. Here the CDR3 DNA reads TGTGCCAGCAGCCCCTCGGGTAGCGGGGCGGTTGAGCAGTTCTTC. Its protein product is CASSPSGSGAVEQFF.

V usage is TRBV6-1 and J usage is TRBJ1-4; 9 nucleotides line up with TRBD1. J gave up 7 bases and V 7 bases, and 7 bases lay outside the gene matches. CDR1 and CDR2 (germline): MNHNS, SASEGT. The CDR3 is 14 residues long. CDR3 coding DNA: TGTGCCAGCAACCTACAGGGGGCTACTGAAAAACTGTTTTTT. Encoded protein: CASNLQGATEKLFF.